This T cell receptor beta chain originates from a study of blood T cell repertoires in COVID-19. The CDR3 totals 15 residues. V was cut by 7 bases and J by 6 bases, with 18 bases left in between. Germline lookup yields CDR1 SGHAT and CDR2 FQNNGV. Produced via immunoSEQ multiplex PCR; TCRdb's table is partial and in-frame only. This sample has 250,000 to 350,000 clones, with approximately 87% found just once. This TCR came from a woman in her 50s who had recovered from COVID-19. V and J are TRBV11-2 and TRBJ2-2; D is unresolved. Sequenced material: peripheral blood. The CDR3 protein is CASTISSSVAGELFF. CDR3 sequence (DNA): TGTGCCAGCACCATTTCTAGTTCGGTGGCCGGGGAGCTGTTTTTT.